The 30 T cell receptor beta chains below come from one sample, sequenced in a study of post-analysis software for immune sequencing data. Points from the study as a whole: Four to six TRBV segments were more frequent in patients than controls; TRBV5-6, TRBV5-1 and TRBV20-1 belonged to this group.

cDNA libraries for TCR beta contained unique molecular identifiers. TCRdb independently ran MiXCR on the PCR reads; one entry per CDR3 protein. Counted here are hundreds of thousands of distinct CDR3 sequences, 25% to 30% occurring once; the ten biggest clones make up roughly 0.54%. For these receptors, no antigen is known. The sample taken for sequencing was blood. All receptors derive from a girl aged 5-17 years with multiple sclerosis.

The gene calls are TRBV20-1 and TRBJ1-2; D is perhaps TRBD1 (5 bases). V was trimmed by 2 bases and J by 8 bases, leaving 15 bases between them. Germline V gives CDR1 DFQATT, CDR2 SNEGSKA (reference sequence). The CDR3 consists of 13 residues. The CDR3 loop is CSARRVGGMGYTF. The CDR3 DNA is TGCAGTGCTAGAAGGGTCGGGGGGATGGGCTACACCTTC.

This chain uses TRBV20-1 with TRBJ2-3, with D perhaps given as TRBD1 or TRBD2 (6 bases each). V gave up 3 bases and J gave up 3 bases, with 10 bases separating them. The CDR3 loop spans 13 amino acids. Germline CDR1 reads DFQATT; CDR2 reads SNEGSKA (reference sequence). CDR3 amino acids: CSARRGRTDTQYF. In DNA, the CDR3 is TGCAGTGCTAGGAGGGGGAGGACAGATACGCAGTATTTT.

This clonotype was picked up a small number of times. The CDR3 DNA sequence: TGTGCCAGCAGCTTCTTAGCGGGACGGGAGACCCAGTACTTC. This encodes CASSFLAGRETQYF. The chain recombines TRBV7-2 with TRBJ2-5; TRBD2 aligns across 8 bases. The CDR3 sequence is 14 residues long. Germline trimming cut 3 bases from V and 5 bases from J; bases unmatched to any gene: 5. Per germline, CDR1 SGHTA and CDR2 FQGNSA.

The DNA of the CDR3 is TGTGCCATCAGTGAGACCCAGAGCAATCAGCCCCAGCATTTT. Its translation is CAISETQSNQPQHF. The chain is built from TRBV10-3 and TRBJ1-5; the D is unclear. Germline V gives CDR1 ENHRY, CDR2 SYGVKD. Trimming removed 2 bases from V and 1 base from J, with 6 bases in between. The CDR3 has 14 amino acids.

In this sample, this clonotype turned up a few times. The V gene is TRBV10-3, the J gene TRBJ1-2; the match to TRBD1 covers 9 bases. Germline-derived CDR1 and CDR2 are ENHRY and SYGVKD. This CDR3 contains 15 residues. The trim removed 3 bases at V and 2 bases at J, leaving 4 bases unmatched. The DNA for the CDR3 is TGTGCCATCAGTGAAGGGACAGGGCCCAACTATGGCTACACCTTC. Protein product: CAISEGTGPNYGYTF.

The chain joins TRBV7-9 to TRBJ2-4, with 13 bases identical to TRBD2. J gave up 4 bases and V 1 base, and 1 base lay outside the gene matches. CDR1 and CDR2 (germline): SEHNR, FQNEAQ (reference sequence). This CDR3 is built from 16 residues. This chain's CDR3 is CASSLVTSGGKNIQYF. CDR3 nucleotide sequence: TGTGCCAGCAGCTTAGTGACTAGCGGGGGGAAAAACATTCAGTACTTC.

This clonotype was counted only a few times. The chain is built from TRBV29-1 and TRBJ2-1, with 8 bases that match TRBD2. Germline V gene data show CDR1 as SQVTM and CDR2 as ANQGSEA. The CDR3 consists of 14 residues. J gave up 9 bases and V 7 bases, and 14 bases lay outside the gene matches. CDR3 in DNA: TGCAGCGCAAGGCCGGGGGGGCGCCGCTCTGAGCAGTTCTTC. It is translated as CSARPGGRRSEQFF.

The rearrangement joins TRBV10-3 to TRBJ2-1; TRBD1 agrees at 9 bases. J was trimmed by 0 bases and V by 5 bases; bases with no gene match: 5. Germline values: CDR1 ENHRY, CDR2 SYGVKD. CDR3 length: 16 amino acids. This CDR3 is CAISKRQGDSYNEQFF. Written as DNA, the CDR3 is TGTGCCATCAGTAAACGACAGGGGGACTCCTACAATGAGCAGTTCTTC.

The chain joins TRBV14 to TRBJ2-7; 7 bases map to TRBD2. V dropped 3 bases and J dropped 6; count of bases not matched to a gene: 5. Germline CDR1 reads SGHDN; CDR2 reads FVKESK. The CDR3 covers 13 residues. CDR3 DNA sequence: TGTGCCAGCAGCCAGTTGACGGGAGGCGAGCAGTACTTC. Its protein is CASSQLTGGEQYF.

This clonotype turned up a few times. The chain employs TRBV19 and TRBJ2-5; tentatively, D is TRBD1 (5 bases). The CDR3 runs 13 residues. The V and J ends lost 5 bases and 0 bases respectively, with 7 bases between them. Looked up from germline, CDR1 is LNHDA and CDR2 is SQIVND (reference sequence). The CDR3 DNA follows: TGTGCCAGTAGTGGACACCACCAAGAGACCCAGTACTTC. Translating it yields CASSGHHQETQYF.

The chain carries TRBV10-3 and TRBJ2-1; D is perhaps TRBD1 or TRBD2 (6 bases each). V lost 4 bases and J lost 11, with 12 bases in between. The germline V gene has CDR1 ENHRY and CDR2 SYGVKD. This CDR3 has 12 amino acids. CDR3 loop: CAISGGASKQFF. In DNA, the CDR3 is TGTGCCATCAGTGGGGGGGCGAGTAAGCAGTTCTTC.

The V and J genes are TRBV7-7 and TRBJ2-7; 9 bases are a match to TRBD1. This CDR3 is 16 amino acids long. Germline CDR1 SSHAT, CDR2 FNYEAQ (reference sequence). V gave up 5 bases and J gave up 3 bases; unmatched junction bases: 11. CDR3 residues: CASSQYADRGIYEQYF. The CDR3 nucleotides read TGTGCCAGCAGCCAGTATGCGGACAGGGGCATCTACGAGCAGTACTTC.

CDR3 coding DNA: TGCAGTGCTAGCCTAGCGGATAGCAATCAGCCCCAGCATTTT. Its protein product is CSASLADSNQPQHF. V is TRBV20-1 and J is TRBJ1-5; D call uncertain. The CDR3 is 14 amino acids. From germline, CDR1 is DFQATT and CDR2 SNEGSKA (reference sequence). V was trimmed by 3 bases and J by 0 bases, leaving 9 bases between them.

Only a few counts were recorded for this clonotype. The chain employs TRBV27 and TRBJ2-7; 11 bases match TRBD2. This CDR3 region has 16 residues. With 6 bases clipped from V and 3 bases from J, the junction kept 10 bases outside the gene matches. Germline CDR1 and CDR2: MNHEY and SMNVEV (reference sequence). The CDR3 sequence is CASSSSGTSGYYEQYF. The CDR3 nucleotides read TGTGCCAGCAGCTCTTCCGGGACTAGCGGTTACTACGAGCAGTACTTC.

The gene calls are TRBV7-9 and TRBJ1-4; TRBD1 might be the D (5 bases). CDR3 length equals 14 residues. Trimming shortened V by 5 bases and J by 8 bases, and 15 bases separated the two germline ends. Looked up from germline, CDR1 is SEHNR and CDR2 is FQNEAQ (reference sequence). CDR3 protein: CASSPAVRGEKLFF. The CDR3 DNA follows: TGTGCCAGCAGCCCTGCGGTCCGGGGCGAAAAACTGTTTTTT.

CDR3 residues: CATDKGQANTEAFF. In DNA form, the CDR3 reads TGTGCCACGGACAAAGGACAGGCGAACACTGAAGCTTTCTTT. The chain joins TRBV7-9 to TRBJ1-1, with 7 bases aligning to TRBD1. Germline V gene lookup returns CDR1 SEHNR and CDR2 FQNEAQ (reference sequence). The CDR3 totals 14 residues. V shed 10 bases, J shed 1 base, and the junction held 9 bases outside the gene matches.

The chain couples TRBV6-5 to TRBJ2-6; perhaps TRBD2 as D (5 bases). Looked up from germline, CDR1 is MNHEY and CDR2 is SVGAGI. V was cut by 4 bases and J by 3 bases, with 16 bases left in between. This CDR3 has 17 amino acids. The CDR3 spells CASSSLVGVGGANVLTF. CDR3 nucleotides: TGTGCCAGCAGTTCCCTGGTCGGGGTCGGTGGGGCCAACGTCCTGACTTTC.

In its sample, this clonotype was seen many times. The gene calls are TRBV6-5 and TRBJ1-2; D ambiguous. The CDR3 is 9 amino acids. CDR1 MNHEY and CDR2 SVGAGI come from the germline V gene. V lost 8 bases, J lost 7 bases, and 5 bases lay in between. The CDR3 coding sequence is TGTGCCAGCCCCGCTGGCTACACCTTC. Amino acid sequence: CASPAGYTF.

The V gene is TRBV3-1, the J gene TRBJ2-7; D may be TRBD2 (6 bases). This CDR3 is 16 amino acids long. Trimming removed 1 base at V and 1 base at J, with 14 bases between. Germline V gene lookup returns CDR1 LGHDT and CDR2 YNNKEL (reference sequence). This chain's CDR3 is CASSQGAGRGSYEQYF. The CDR3 DNA follows: TGTGCCAGCAGCCAAGGCGCGGGACGAGGGTCCTACGAGCAGTACTTC.

The chain combines TRBV20-1 with TRBJ2-5; weak D call: TRBD2 (5 bases). The end of the DNA aligns better with TRBJ2-7, so the J call may be wrong. The CDR3 is 13 amino acids. Germline-derived CDR1 and CDR2 are DFQATT and SNEGSKA (reference sequence). The DNA of the CDR3 is TGCAGTGCTAGAAGGACTTCCGCCTACGAGCAGTACTTC. Residues: CSARRTSAYEQYF.

The chain is built from TRBV20-1 and TRBJ2-7, with 12 positions matching TRBD2. This CDR3 is 14 amino acids long. The ends lost 6 bases at V and 3 bases at J; junction bases unmatched: 6. Germline V gives CDR1 DFQATT, CDR2 SNEGSKA (reference sequence). CDR3 protein: CSAEGLAGLYEQYF. The CDR3 DNA reads TGCAGTGCGGAAGGACTAGCGGGACTCTACGAGCAGTACTTC.

This clonotype was seen a handful of times. This chain links TRBV5-6 with TRBJ2-6; 8 bases align to TRBD2. The trim removed 4 bases at V and 0 bases at J, leaving 12 bases unmatched. The CDR3 totals 19 residues. CDR1 is SGHDT, CDR2 YYEEEE, per germline. The CDR3 protein is CASSPSGGPFLSGANVLTF. CDR3 DNA sequence: TGTGCCAGCAGCCCGTCGGGGGGGCCTTTCCTCTCTGGGGCCAACGTCCTGACTTTC.

This clonotype was seen repeatedly, ten times or more. The DNA for the CDR3 is TGCAGTGCTAGAGATGAGGGGCGCCTCTACGAGCAGTACTTC. Its translation is CSARDEGRLYEQYF. The V and J genes are TRBV20-1 and TRBJ2-7; either TRBD1 or TRBD2 may supply D (5 bases each). The V end lost 0 bases, the J end lost 3 bases, and 12 bases lay between the germline ends. There are 14 residues in the CDR3. Germline V gene lookup returns CDR1 DFQATT and CDR2 SNEGSKA (reference sequence).

CDR3: CATSRTGKTEAFF. CDR3 coding DNA: TGTGCCACCAGCAGAACAGGGAAGACTGAAGCTTTCTTT. The chain recombines TRBV15 with TRBJ1-1; TRBD1 might be the D (6 bases). With 2 bases removed from V and 5 bases from J, the gap between germline ends came to 9 bases. Germline CDR1 LNHNV, CDR2 YYDKDF (reference sequence). The CDR3 covers 13 residues. Using reference TRBV15 and TRBJ1-1 for the parts outside the CDR3, the full variable domain is DAMVIQNPRYQVTQFGKPVTLSCSQTLNHNVMYWYQQKSSQAPKLLFHYYDKDFNNEADTPDNFQSRRPNTSFCFLDIRSPGLGDTAMYLCATSRTGKTEAFFGQGTRLTVV.

As to this clonotype: This may arise from a read error, as a much more abundant clone is one base away. The rearrangement uses TRBV7-9 and TRBJ2-5, with TRBD1 identical over 7 bases. After removal of 3 bases from V and 5 bases from J, the junction contained 6 bases not matched to a gene. The germline V gene has CDR1 SEHNR and CDR2 FQNEAQ (reference sequence). The CDR3 is 14 residues long. The CDR3 DNA sequence: TGTGCCAGCAGCTTGCTGACAGGGCGGGAGACCCAGTACTTC. Residues: CASSLLTGRETQYF.

The chain's CDR3 is CASSLAGYTDTQYF. CDR3 nucleotide sequence: TGTGCCAGCAGCTTGGCCGGGTACACAGATACGCAGTATTTT. V is TRBV7-8 and J is TRBJ2-3; D remains unclear. CDR3 length equals 14 residues. Germline-derived CDR1 and CDR2 are SGHVS and FQNEAQ. Trimming removed 3 bases at V and 2 bases at J, with 9 bases between. The variable domain in full, completed from reference TRBV7-8 and TRBJ2-3, reads GAGVSQSPRYKVAKRGQDVALRCDPISGHVSLFWYQQALGQGPEFLTYFQNEAQLDKSGLPSDRFFAERPEGSVSTLKIQRTQQEDSAVYLCASSLAGYTDTQYFGPGTRLTVL.

This chain links TRBV5-1 with TRBJ1-6; TRBD1 might be the D (5 bases). This CDR3 region has 14 residues. Germline-derived CDR1 and CDR2 are SGHRS and YFSETQ. V lost 3 bases and J 7 bases, leaving 11 bases between the germline ends. This chain's CDR3 is CASSSPGTNSPLHF. CDR3 nucleotide sequence: TGCGCCAGCAGCTCTCCCGGGACGAATTCACCCCTCCACTTT.

The chain joins TRBV28 to TRBJ2-7, with 7 bases aligning to TRBD1. The CDR3 extends over 15 amino acids. CDR1 is MDHEN and CDR2 is SYDVKM in the germline V gene. With V trimmed by 5 bases and J by 4 bases, 11 bases remained unmatched. As DNA, the CDR3 is TGTGCCAGCAGTAGAACCGGGACAGCTATTTACGAGCAGTACTTC. It yields the protein CASSRTGTAIYEQYF.

V is TRBV20-1 and J is TRBJ1-5; 7 positions agree with TRBD1. The junction had 7 bases not matched to a gene; V was cut back by 6 bases and J by 2 bases. The germline CDR1 and CDR2 sequences are DFQATT and SNEGSKA (reference sequence). There are 14 residues in the CDR3. The CDR3, as DNA: TGCAGTGCCCAGGGACAGCTGGGCAATCAGCCCCAGCATTTT. Translating it yields CSAQGQLGNQPQHF.

This clonotype was found a few times. The chain combines TRBV20-1 with TRBJ1-5, with unresolved D. CDR1 is DFQATT, CDR2 SNEGSKA, per germline (reference sequence). CDR3 length: 14 residues. Deletions cut 1 base from V and 6 bases from J, with 13 bases between. CDR3 residues: CSARGGISSQPQHF. The CDR3 DNA reads as TGCAGTGCTAGAGGGGGAATTAGTAGTCAGCCCCAGCATTTT.